The entry below describes one T cell receptor (beta chain). These data originate in a study of CD8 T cells in Susac syndrome. Germline V gene data show CDR1 as SEHNR and CDR2 as FQNEAQ (reference sequence). This CDR3 region has 13 residues. The ends lost 0 bases at V and 7 bases at J; junction bases unmatched: 2. Reverse transcription used about 0.45 to 1 ug RNA and random hexamers. TCRdb analysed the immunoSEQ multiplex PCR reads with MiXCR anew, one entry per CDR3 protein. The repertoire includes roughly 130,000 distinct CDR3 sequences, about 94% of them detected once, and less than 0.15% sits in the top ten.

This sequence originates from a human donor with multiple sclerosis. Sequencing was carried out using CD4+ T cells from PBMCs. The V and J genes are TRBV7-9 and TRBJ1-2; TRBD1 matches 7 bases. The CDR3 here is CASSLAGTAGYTF. DNA of the CDR3: TGTGCCAGCAGCTTAGCCGGGACAGCTGGCTACACCTTC. The entire variable domain, with the rest obtained from reference TRBV7-9 and TRBJ1-2, is as follows: DTGVSQNPRHKITKRGQNVTFRCDPISEHNRLYWYRQTLGQGPEFLTYFQNEAQLEKSRLLSDRFSAERPKGSFSTLEIQRTEQGDSAMYLCASSLAGTAGYTFGSGTRLTVV.